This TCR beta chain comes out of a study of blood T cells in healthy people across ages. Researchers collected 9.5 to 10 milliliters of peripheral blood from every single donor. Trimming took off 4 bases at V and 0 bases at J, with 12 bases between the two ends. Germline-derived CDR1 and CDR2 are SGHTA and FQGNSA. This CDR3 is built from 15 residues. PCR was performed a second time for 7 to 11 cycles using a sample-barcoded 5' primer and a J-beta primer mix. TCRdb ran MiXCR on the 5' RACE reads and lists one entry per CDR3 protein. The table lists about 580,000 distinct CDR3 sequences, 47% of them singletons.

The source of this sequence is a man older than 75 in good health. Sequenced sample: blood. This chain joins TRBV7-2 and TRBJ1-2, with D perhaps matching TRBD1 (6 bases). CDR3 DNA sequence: TGTGCCAGCAGCTCAACGACAGGCGCTAACTATGGCTACACCTTC. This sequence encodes CASSSTTGANYGYTF.